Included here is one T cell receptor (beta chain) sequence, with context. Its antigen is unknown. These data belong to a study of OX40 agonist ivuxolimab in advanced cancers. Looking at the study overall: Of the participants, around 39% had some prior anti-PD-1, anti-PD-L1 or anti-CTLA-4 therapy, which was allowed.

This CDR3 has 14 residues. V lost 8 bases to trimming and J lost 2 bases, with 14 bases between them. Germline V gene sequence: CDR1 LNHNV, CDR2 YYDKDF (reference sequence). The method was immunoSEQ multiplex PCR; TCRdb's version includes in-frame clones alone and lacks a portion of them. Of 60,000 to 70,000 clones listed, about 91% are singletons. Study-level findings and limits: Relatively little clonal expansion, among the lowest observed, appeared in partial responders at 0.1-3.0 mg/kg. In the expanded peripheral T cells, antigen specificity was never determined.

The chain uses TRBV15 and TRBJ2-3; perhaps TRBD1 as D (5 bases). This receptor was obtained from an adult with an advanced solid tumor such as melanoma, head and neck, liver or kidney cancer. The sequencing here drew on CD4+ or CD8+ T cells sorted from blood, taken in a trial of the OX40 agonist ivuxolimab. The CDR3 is CATAWAGNTDTQYF. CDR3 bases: TGTGCCACCGCCTGGGCAGGGAACACAGATACGCAGTATTTT. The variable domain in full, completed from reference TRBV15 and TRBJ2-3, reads DAMVIQNPRYQVTQFGKPVTLSCSQTLNHNVMYWYQQKSSQAPKLLFHYYDKDFNNEADTPDNFQSRRPNTSFCFLDIRSPGLGDTAMYLCATAWAGNTDTQYFGPGTRLTVL.